This record concerns one TCR beta chain sequence. The antigen is unknown. V was pared by 3 bases and J by 4 bases, with 8 bases between. CDR3 length equals 13 residues. The germline gives CDR1 ENHRY, CDR2 SYGVKD. This record belongs to a study of chemoradiotherapy in HPV16-positive cancers. General observations from the study: Non-HPV-specific T cells did not expand in tumors during treatment, whereas candidate HPV-specific clones and E7-related motifs did.

Sequenced by immunoSEQ multiplex PCR; TCRdb stores in-frame clones only, minus some. The sample carries under 70,000 clones, roughly 90% recorded once. This sequence joins TRBV10-3 and TRBJ2-3; D possibly corresponds to TRBD1 (5 bases). The source material was blood, sampled from a patient who underwent chemoradiotherapy. The TCR was taken from a human donor with HPV-associated anogenital cancer. The CDR3 region has the DNA TGTGCCATCAGTGACAGGGCCGCAGATACGCAGTATTTT. Translating gives CAISDRAADTQYF.